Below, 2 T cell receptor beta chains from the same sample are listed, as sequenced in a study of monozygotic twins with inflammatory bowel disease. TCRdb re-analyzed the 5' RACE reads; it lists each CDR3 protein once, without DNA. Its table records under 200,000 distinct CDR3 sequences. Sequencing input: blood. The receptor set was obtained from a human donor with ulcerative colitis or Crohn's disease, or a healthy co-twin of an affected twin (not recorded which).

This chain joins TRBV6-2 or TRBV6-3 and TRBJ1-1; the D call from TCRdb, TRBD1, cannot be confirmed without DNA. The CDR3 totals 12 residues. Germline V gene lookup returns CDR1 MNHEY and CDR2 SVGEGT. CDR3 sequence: CASRTGDTEAFF.

The CDR3 spells CASSLHGTGGNTGELFF. The J gene is TRBJ2-2, the V gene TRBV28; TCRdb lists TRBD1, though no DNA is available to test this call. The CDR3 runs to 17 residues. Germline V gives CDR1 MDHEN, CDR2 SYDVKM.